This is a list of T cell receptor beta chains from one sample in a study of identical twins. Using its own MiXCR run on the 5' RACE reads, TCRdb lists one record per CDR3 protein. Among roughly 750,000 distinct CDR3 sequences listed, roughly 20% were seen once. These data were also reused for a study on T cells expressing NK-cell markers.

Material for sequencing was PBMCs. The receptors were gathered from a woman younger than 30 in good health. Each CDR3 is given with its conserved first and last residue. D genes are given only for firm matches. Clone size, where shown, is once, few, many, or a class for clones that have expanded.

clone_size | d_call | j_call | v_call | cdr3_nt | cdr3_aa
- | - | TRBJ2-1 | TRBV29-1 | TGCAGCGGGTGTCTAGTCGCCACGGGCAATGAGCAGTTCTTC | CSGCLVATGNEQFF
few | - | TRBJ2-5 | TRBV7-6 | TGTGCCAGCAGCTTTACTAGGGGAGAGACCCAGTACTTC | CASSFTRGETQYF
many | - | TRBJ2-7 | TRBV6-5 | TGTGCCAGCAGTTGGGACTGGGCTAGGGCCTACGAGCAGTACTTC | CASSWDWARAYEQYF
few | TRBD2 | TRBJ2-7 | TRBV5-1 | TGCGCCAGCAGCTTGGCCGTGATAGCGGGGGGATCCTACGAGCAGTACTTC | CASSLAVIAGGSYEQYF
- | - | TRBJ1-1 | TRBV5-1 | TGCGCCAGCAGCTACCAAGCGGGAACAAGTGAAGCTTTCTTT | CASSYQAGTSEAFF
few | TRBD1 | TRBJ1-1 | TRBV5-1 | TGCGCCAGCAGCTACCCAGGGGGGGATGAAGCTTTCTTT | CASSYPGGDEAFF
- | - | TRBJ2-5 | TRBV28 | TGTGCCAGCAGACGTAGAGGTGTCGAGACCCAGTACTTC | CASRRRGVETQYF
- | - | TRBJ2-3 | TRBV27 | TGTGCCAGCCAAAGGCAGGACGTGGCAGATACGCAGTATTTT | CASQRQDVADTQYF
many | - | TRBJ2-2 | TRBV20-1 | TGCAGTGCCATGCACGCGGGGCTCCCCGGGGAGCTGTTTTTT | CSAMHAGLPGELFF
many | - | TRBJ2-7 | TRBV12-3/TRBV12-4 | TGTGCCAGCAGTTGGGGAAACTACGAGCAGTACTTC | CASSWGNYEQYF
few | - | TRBJ2-5 | TRBV6-5 | TGTGCCAGCAGTTACTCGAGTATGGGGGAGACCCAGTACTTC | CASSYSSMGETQYF
- | - | TRBJ2-7 | TRBV13 | TGTGCCAGCAGCTACGGACAGCCCTACGAGCAGTACTTC | CASSYGQPYEQYF
few | - | TRBJ1-5 | TRBV20-1 | TGCAGTGCTAGGGGAGGTAGGGGACAGCCCCAGCATTTT | CSARGGRGQPQHF
few | TRBD2 | TRBJ2-7 | TRBV12-3/TRBV12-4 | TGTGCCAGCAGTTTAGCCGGGACTAGCCTCTACGAGCAGTACTTC | CASSLAGTSLYEQYF
- | - | TRBJ2-7 | TRBV5-6 | TGTGCCAGCAGCTTGCGGGCGGCAACCTACGAGCAGTACTTC | CASSLRAATYEQYF
many | - | TRBJ1-2 | TRBV29-1 | TGCAGCGTCCAGGGCCTCGGTAACTATGGCTACACCTTC | CSVQGLGNYGYTF
- | - | TRBJ2-4 | TRBV5-1 | TGCGCCAGCAGCTTGGGAGTAGACAAAAACATTCAGTACTTC | CASSLGVDKNIQYF
few | - | TRBJ2-7 | TRBV6-1 | TGTGCCAGCTCCGCGGGTCGGCCCTACGAGCAGTACTTC | CASSAGRPYEQYF
- | - | TRBJ2-4 | TRBV2 | TGTGCCAGCAGTGAAATGAAAGGGTATCAGTACTTC | CASSEMKGYQYF
few | TRBD1 | TRBJ2-7 | TRBV24-1 | TGTGCCACCAGTGATCCGGGACAGGGTGTCTACGAGCAGTACTTC | CATSDPGQGVYEQYF
- | TRBD1 | TRBJ1-1 | TRBV12-3/TRBV12-4 | TGTGCCAGCAGCCCTGACAGGGTTGGCACTGAAGCTTTCTTT | CASSPDRVGTEAFF
few | - | TRBJ2-1 | TRBV7-2 | TGTGCCAGCAGCTCCCCGGGACTGGCCTACAATGAGCAGTTCTTC | CASSSPGLAYNEQFF
- | TRBD2 | TRBJ2-3 | TRBV29-1 | TGCAGCGTGTCAGGTGGACTAGCCGCGACAGATACGCAGTATTTT | CSVSGGLAATDTQYF
- | - | TRBJ2-5 | TRBV6-1 | TGTGCCAGCAGCCTCCCTCGGACTCAAAAAGAGACCCAGTACTTC | CASSLPRTQKETQYF
many | - | TRBJ1-2 | TRBV7-9 | TGTGCCAGCAGCTCGTCCCGGGACGGTACTGATGGCTACACCTTC | CASSSSRDGTDGYTF
few | TRBD1 | TRBJ2-1 | TRBV4-1 | TGCGCCAGCAGCCAAGAGACAGGGGGCTTGGGCAATGAGCAGTTCTTC | CASSQETGGLGNEQFF
- | TRBD2 | TRBJ2-7 | TRBV20-1 | TGCAGTGCTATCTCCGGGACTAGCCCGTCCTACGAGCAGTACTTC | CSAISGTSPSYEQYF
few | TRBD2 | TRBJ2-1 | TRBV12-3/TRBV12-4 | TGTGCCAGCAGAGTAGCGGGAGGGTACAATGAGCAGTTCTTC | CASRVAGGYNEQFF
few | - | TRBJ2-1 | TRBV10-3 | TGTGCCATCAGCTACAGCAGCTCCTACAATGAGCAGTTCTTC | CAISYSSSYNEQFF
- | TRBD2 | TRBJ2-2 | TRBV20-1 | TGCAGTGTAGCGGGGGGCTTTACCGGGGAGCTGTTTTTT | CSVAGGFTGELFF
many | - | TRBJ1-1 | TRBV4-3 | TGCGCCAGCAGCCAAGAGAAGGTAAGGGCTGAAGCTTTCTTT | CASSQEKVRAEAFF
many | - | TRBJ1-6 | TRBV18 | TGTGCCAGCTCACCACAGGCCAATTCACCCCTCCACTTT | CASSPQANSPLHF
- | TRBD2 | TRBJ2-7 | TRBV7-2 | TGTGCCAGCAGCTTAATCGGGAGGGGATCTTTCCACGAGCAGTACTTC | CASSLIGRGSFHEQYF
- | TRBD2 | TRBJ2-7 | TRBV12-3/TRBV12-4 | TGTGCCAGCAGTCGGCCTAGCGGGAGTGTCTACGAGCAGTACTTC | CASSRPSGSVYEQYF
- | TRBD1 | TRBJ1-6 | TRBV5-1 | TGCGCCAGCCGGACAGGGTCGAATTCACCCCTCCACTTT | CASRTGSNSPLHF
many | TRBD2 | TRBJ2-1 | TRBV20-1 | TGCAGTGCTAGGACTTTCGGCGGGAGAGGGTACAATGAGCAGTTCTTC | CSARTFGGRGYNEQFF
- | - | TRBJ2-5 | TRBV7-2 | TGTGCCAGCAGCTCGGAGCCCGAGCGAGAGACCCAGTACTTC | CASSSEPERETQYF
- | - | TRBJ2-3 | TRBV6-4 | TGTGCCAGGCTCTTTGAGCGGTTTTCTATAGATACGCAGTATTTT | CARLFERFSIDTQYF
- | - | TRBJ2-7 | TRBV7-6 | TGTGCCAGCAGCTGGGGGGCTGCTCCCTATTACGAGCAGTACTTC | CASSWGAAPYYEQYF
once | TRBD1 | TRBJ2-1 | TRBV12-3/TRBV12-4 | TGTGCCAGCAACCCGACAGGGAAAAACTACAATGAGCAGTTCTTC | CASNPTGKNYNEQFF
few | - | TRBJ1-1 | TRBV20-1 | TGCAGTGCTAGGAACTATGGGGACACTGAAGCTTTCTTT | CSARNYGDTEAFF
- | - | TRBJ1-5 | TRBV19 | TGTGCCAGTAGTACGGACAGTTCCGGCAATCAGCCCCAGCATTTT | CASSTDSSGNQPQHF